This T cell receptor (beta chain) was captured in a study of T-cell reconstitution after alpha-beta-depleted transplantation in children. As it was prepared, the TCRbeta library received unique molecular identifiers. Using its own MiXCR run on the PCR reads, TCRdb lists one record per CDR3 protein. The sample includes a few hundred thousand distinct CDR3 sequences, around a tenth of them seen just once. V lost 2 bases, J lost 0 bases, and 14 bases lay in between. The germline gives CDR1 SGHAT, CDR2 FQDESV (reference sequence). CDR3 length: 18 residues. This sequence originates from a human donor who donated a stem cell graft to a child with acute lymphoblastic leukemia. The gene calls are TRBV11-1 and TRBJ2-6, with a tentative D call TRBD1 (5 bases). The sequencing used PBMCs from the stem cell graft donor, collected from the stem cell graft. CDR3 in amino acids: CASSLRTRPFSGANVLTF. The CDR3 DNA is TGTGCCAGCAGCTTAAGGACACGACCCTTCTCTGGGGCCAACGTCCTGACTTTC.